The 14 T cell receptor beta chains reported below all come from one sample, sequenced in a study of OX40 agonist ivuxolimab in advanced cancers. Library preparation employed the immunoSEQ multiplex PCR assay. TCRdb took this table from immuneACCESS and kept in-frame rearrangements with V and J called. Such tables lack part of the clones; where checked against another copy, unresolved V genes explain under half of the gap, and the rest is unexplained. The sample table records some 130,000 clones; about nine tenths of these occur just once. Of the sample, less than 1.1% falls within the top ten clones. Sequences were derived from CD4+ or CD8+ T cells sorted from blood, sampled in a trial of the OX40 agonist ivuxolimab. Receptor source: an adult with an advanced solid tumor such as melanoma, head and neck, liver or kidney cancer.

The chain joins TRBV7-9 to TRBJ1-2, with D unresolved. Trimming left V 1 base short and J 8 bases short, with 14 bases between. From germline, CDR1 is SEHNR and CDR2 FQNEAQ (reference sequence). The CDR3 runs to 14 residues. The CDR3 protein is CASSLGVERGGYTF. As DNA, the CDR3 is TGTGCCAGCAGCTTAGGGGTCGAGCGAGGCGGCTACACCTTC.

CDR3 amino acids: CASSLYTGSTSAQYF. The CDR3, as DNA: TGTGCCAGCAGCTTATACACGGGCAGTACCTCGGCCCAGTACTTC. This chain joins TRBV11-2 and TRBJ2-5, with D unclear. The CDR3 totals 15 residues. Trimming shortened V by 2 bases and J by 9 bases, and 19 bases separated the two germline ends. Germline V gives CDR1 SGHAT, CDR2 FQNNGV.

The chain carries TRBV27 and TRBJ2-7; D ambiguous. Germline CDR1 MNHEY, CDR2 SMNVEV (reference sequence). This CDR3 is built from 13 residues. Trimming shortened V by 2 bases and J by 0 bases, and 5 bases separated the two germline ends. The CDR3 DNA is TGTGCCAGCAGTTTAGACGTCTCCTACGAGCAGTACTTC. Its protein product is CASSLDVSYEQYF.

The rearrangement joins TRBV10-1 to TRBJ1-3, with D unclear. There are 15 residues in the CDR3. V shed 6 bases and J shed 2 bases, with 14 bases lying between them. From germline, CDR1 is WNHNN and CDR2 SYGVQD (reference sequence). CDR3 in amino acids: CASSPTRRPGNTIYF. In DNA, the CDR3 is TGCGCCAGCAGCCCTACACGACGACCTGGAAACACCATATATTTT.

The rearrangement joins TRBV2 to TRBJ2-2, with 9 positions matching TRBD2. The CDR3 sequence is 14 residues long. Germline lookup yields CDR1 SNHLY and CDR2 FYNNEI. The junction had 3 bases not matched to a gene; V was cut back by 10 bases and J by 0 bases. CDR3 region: CAKAGGANTGELFF. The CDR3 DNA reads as TGTGCCAAAGCGGGAGGCGCGAACACCGGGGAGCTGTTTTTT.

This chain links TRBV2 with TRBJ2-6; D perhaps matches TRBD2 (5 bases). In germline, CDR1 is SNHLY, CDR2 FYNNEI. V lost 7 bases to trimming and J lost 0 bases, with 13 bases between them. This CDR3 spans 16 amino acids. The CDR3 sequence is CASTGMSLSGANVLTF. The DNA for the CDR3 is TGTGCCAGCACCGGGATGTCCCTCTCTGGGGCCAACGTCCTGACTTTC.

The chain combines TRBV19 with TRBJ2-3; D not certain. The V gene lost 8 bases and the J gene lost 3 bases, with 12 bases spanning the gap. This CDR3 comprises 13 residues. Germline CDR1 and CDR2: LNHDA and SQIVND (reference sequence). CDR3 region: CASGTVGTDTQYF. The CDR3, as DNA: TGTGCCAGTGGTACCGTGGGAACAGATACGCAGTATTTT.

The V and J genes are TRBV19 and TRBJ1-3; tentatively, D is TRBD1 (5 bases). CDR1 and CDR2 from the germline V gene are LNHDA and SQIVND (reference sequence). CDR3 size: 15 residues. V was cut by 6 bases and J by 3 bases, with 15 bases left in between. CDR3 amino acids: CASRDHQGVGNTIYF. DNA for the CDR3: TGTGCCAGTAGGGACCATCAGGGCGTTGGAAACACCATATATTTT.

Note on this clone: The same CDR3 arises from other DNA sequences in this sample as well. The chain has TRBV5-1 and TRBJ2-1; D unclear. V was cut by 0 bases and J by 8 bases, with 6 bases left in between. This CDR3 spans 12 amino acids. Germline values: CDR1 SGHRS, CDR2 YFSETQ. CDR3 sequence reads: CASSLAGDEQFF. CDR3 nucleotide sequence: TGCGCCAGCAGCTTGGCCGGCGATGAGCAGTTCTTC. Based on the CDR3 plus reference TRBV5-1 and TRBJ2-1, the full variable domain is KAGVTQTPRYLIKTRGQQVTLSCSPISGHRSVSWYQQTPGQGLQFLFEYFSETQRNKGNFPGRFSGRQFSNSRSEMNVSTLELGDSALYLCASSLAGDEQFFGPGTRLTVL.

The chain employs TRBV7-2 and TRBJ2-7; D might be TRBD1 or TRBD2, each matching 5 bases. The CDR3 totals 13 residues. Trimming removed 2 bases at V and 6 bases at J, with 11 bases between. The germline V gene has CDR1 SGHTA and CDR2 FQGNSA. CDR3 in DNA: TGTGCCAGCAGCTTACTAGCCAGGGCCGAGCAGTACTTC. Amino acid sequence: CASSLLARAEQYF. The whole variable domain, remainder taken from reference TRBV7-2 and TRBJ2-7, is GAGVSQSPSNKVTEKGKDVELRCDPISGHTALYWYRQSLGQGLEFLIYFQGNSAPDKSGLPSDRFSAERTGGSVSTLTIQRTQQEDSAVYLCASSLLARAEQYFGPGTRLTVT.

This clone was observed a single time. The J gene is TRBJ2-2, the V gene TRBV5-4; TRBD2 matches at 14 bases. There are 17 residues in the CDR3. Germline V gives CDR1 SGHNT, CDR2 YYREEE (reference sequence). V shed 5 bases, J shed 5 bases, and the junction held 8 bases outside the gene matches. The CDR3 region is CASSSGLAGVKTGELFF. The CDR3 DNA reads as TGTGCCAGCAGTTCGGGACTAGCGGGAGTAAAAACCGGGGAGCTGTTTTTT.

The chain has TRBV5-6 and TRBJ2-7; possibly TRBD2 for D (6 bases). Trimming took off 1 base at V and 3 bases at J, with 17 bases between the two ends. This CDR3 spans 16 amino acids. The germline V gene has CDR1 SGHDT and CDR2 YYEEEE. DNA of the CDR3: TGTGCCAGCAGCTTGTTGGCGGGACTCTCATACTACGAGCAGTACTTC. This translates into CASSLLAGLSYYEQYF.

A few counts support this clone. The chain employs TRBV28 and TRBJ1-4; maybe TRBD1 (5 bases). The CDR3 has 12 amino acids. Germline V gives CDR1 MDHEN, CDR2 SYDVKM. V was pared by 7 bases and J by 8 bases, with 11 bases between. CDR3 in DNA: TGTGCCAGCACTCAGGGAAGCGAAAAACTGTTTTTT. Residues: CASTQGSEKLFF. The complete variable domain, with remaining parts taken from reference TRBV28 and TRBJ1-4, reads DVKVTQSSRYLVKRTGEKVFLECVQDMDHENMFWYRQDPGLGLRLIYFSYDVKMKEKGDIPEGYSVSREKKERFSLILESASTNQTSMYLCASTQGSEKLFFGSGTQLSVL.

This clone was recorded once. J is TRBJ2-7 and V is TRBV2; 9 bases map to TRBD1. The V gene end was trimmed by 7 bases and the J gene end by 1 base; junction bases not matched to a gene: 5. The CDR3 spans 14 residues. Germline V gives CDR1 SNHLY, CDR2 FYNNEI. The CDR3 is CASNGQGLSYEQYF. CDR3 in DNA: TGTGCCAGCAATGGACAGGGGCTATCCTACGAGCAGTACTTC.